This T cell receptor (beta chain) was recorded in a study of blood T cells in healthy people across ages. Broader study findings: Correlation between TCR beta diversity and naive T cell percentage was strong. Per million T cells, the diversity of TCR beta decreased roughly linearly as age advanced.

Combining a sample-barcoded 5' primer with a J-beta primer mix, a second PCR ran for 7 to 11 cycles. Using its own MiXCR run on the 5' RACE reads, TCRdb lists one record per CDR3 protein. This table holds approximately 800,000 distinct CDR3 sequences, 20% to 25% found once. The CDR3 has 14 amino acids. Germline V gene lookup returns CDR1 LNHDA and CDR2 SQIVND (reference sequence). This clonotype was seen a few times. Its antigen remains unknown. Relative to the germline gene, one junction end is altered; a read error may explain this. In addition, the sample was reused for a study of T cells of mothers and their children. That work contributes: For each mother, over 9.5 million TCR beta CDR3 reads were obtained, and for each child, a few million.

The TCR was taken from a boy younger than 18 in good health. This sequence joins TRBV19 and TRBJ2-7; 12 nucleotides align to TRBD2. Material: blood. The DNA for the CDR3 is TGTGCCAGTAGAAGGACTAGCGGGACCTACGAGCAATACTTC. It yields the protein CASRRTSGTYEQYF.